This is a list of T cell receptor beta chains from one sample in a study of T cell responses to AZD1222 COVID-19 vaccine. The data were produced by immunoSEQ multiplex PCR, yet TCRdb's version contains in-frame clones alone and is incomplete. The sample gives 150,000 to 200,000 clones, about nine tenths of which show up once; about 1.7% is in the top ten. The material was peripheral blood, obtained 28 days after the second AZD1222 dose. The receptors shown here come from an adult who received the AZD1222 COVID-19 vaccine. Both conserved end residues are part of each CDR3. Fields, in order: V gene, J gene, CDR3 protein.

>TRBV18|TRBJ2-1
CASSPRDYNEQFF
>TRBV4-3|TRBJ2-5
CASSPRLTQETQYF
>TRBV19|TRBJ1-1
CASSKTGVVTEAFF
>TRBV30|TRBJ2-7
CAWSTTGSYEQYF
>TRBV29-1|TRBJ2-1
CSVRDLYNEQFF
>TRBV6-6|TRBJ2-7
CASSYSQGRSHEQYF
>TRBV7-9|TRBJ2-4
CASSPAGARGIQYF
>TRBV9|TRBJ1-2
CASSVGGYGYTF
>TRBV5-8|TRBJ1-1
CASRPRGSATEAFF
>TRBV28|TRBJ2-2
CASSLTGTGITGELFF
>TRBV5-4|TRBJ1-1
CASSPGGSVNTEAFF
>TRBV30|TRBJ1-5
CAWSPGSSMQPQHF
>TRBV6-5|TRBJ2-1
CASGGLQAYNEQFF
>TRBV5-1|TRBJ2-3
CASSFLRPSSTDTQYF
>TRBV11-3|TRBJ2-7
CASSYTSGNEQYF
>TRBV24-1|TRBJ2-1
CATSPGGGNYNEQFF